This entry concerns a single T cell receptor beta chain. These data are taken from a study of T cell changes during pregnancy in multiple sclerosis. TCRdb's table, derived via immunoSEQ multiplex PCR, lists solely in-frame clones and lacks some. Of around 29,000 clones detected, around 88% appear once; the ten largest clones hold about 3.5%. The CDR3 extends over 13 amino acids. V lost 8 bases and J lost 8, with 15 bases in between. The germline V gene has CDR1 MNHEY and CDR2 SMNVEV (reference sequence). The chain combines TRBV27 with TRBJ1-4; possibly TRBD1 for D (5 bases). The TCR was taken from a female donor in good health, enrolled as a control in a pregnancy study. The sequenced sample was CD4+ T cells from peripheral blood mononuclear cells, obtained in the first trimester of pregnancy. As DNA, the CDR3 is TGTGCCAGCGGACACATCCCGAAGGAAAAACTGTTTTTT. As protein: CASGHIPKEKLFF. Combining the CDR3 with reference TRBV27 and TRBJ1-4 gives the whole variable domain EAQVTQNPRYLITVTGKKLTVTCSQNMNHEYMSWYRQDPGLGLRQIYYSMNVEVTDKGDVPEGYKVSRKEKRNFPLILESPSPNQTSLYFCASGHIPKEKLFFGSGTQLSVL.